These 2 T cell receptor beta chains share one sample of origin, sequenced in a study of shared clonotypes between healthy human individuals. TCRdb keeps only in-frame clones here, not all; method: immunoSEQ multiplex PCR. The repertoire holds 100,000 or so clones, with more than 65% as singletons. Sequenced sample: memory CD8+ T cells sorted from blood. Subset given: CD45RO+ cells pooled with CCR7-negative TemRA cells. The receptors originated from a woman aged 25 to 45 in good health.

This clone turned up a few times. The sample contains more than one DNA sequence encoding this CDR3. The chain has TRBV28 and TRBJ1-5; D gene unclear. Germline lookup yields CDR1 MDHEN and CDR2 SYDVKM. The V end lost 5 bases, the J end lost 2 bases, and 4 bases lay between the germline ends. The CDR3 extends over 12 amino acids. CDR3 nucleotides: TGTGCCAGCAGTGGTGGCAATCAGCCCCAGCATTTT. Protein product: CASSGGNQPQHF.

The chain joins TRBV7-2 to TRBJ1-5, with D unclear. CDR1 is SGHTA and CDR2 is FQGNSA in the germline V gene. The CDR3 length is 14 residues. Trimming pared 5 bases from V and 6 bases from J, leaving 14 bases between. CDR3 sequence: CASSAGPIIQPQHF. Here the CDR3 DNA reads TGTGCCAGCAGCGCCGGGCCCATTATTCAGCCCCAGCATTTT.